What follows are 6 T cell receptor beta chains derived from one specimen sequenced in a study of blood T cell repertoires in COVID-19. The method was immunoSEQ multiplex PCR; TCRdb's version includes in-frame clones alone and lacks a portion of them. The table has around 170,000 clones, about 74% seen once. Sequencing used peripheral blood. The receptor source for this set is a woman over 75 with acute or convalescent COVID-19.

This clone has a handful of counts. The chain employs TRBV30 and TRBJ2-7; 12 nucleotides align to TRBD2. Germline CDR1 and CDR2: GTSNPN and SVGIG (reference sequence). The CDR3 is 14 amino acids. V shed 3 bases and J 11 bases; nucleotides not matched to a gene: 11. The CDR3 sequence: CAWSAGLAGTREYF. The CDR3 nucleotides are TGTGCCTGGAGCGCCGGACTAGCGGGGACAAGGGAGTACTTC.

V is TRBV27 and J is TRBJ2-3, with TRBD1 matching 8 bases. J gave up 3 bases and V 5 bases, and 10 bases lay outside the gene matches. CDR3 length: 16 residues. Germline V gene sequence: CDR1 MNHEY, CDR2 SMNVEV (reference sequence). DNA of the CDR3: TGTGCCAGCAGTCCCCCGGGACAGGAGGGAACAGATACGCAGTATTTT. Translated, it gives CASSPPGQEGTDTQYF.

This chain connects TRBV28 to TRBJ1-2; D may be TRBD1 (5 bases). This CDR3 spans 15 amino acids. CDR1 is MDHEN, CDR2 SYDVKM, per germline. The V gene lost 5 bases and the J gene lost 4 bases, with 17 bases spanning the gap. The CDR3 nucleotides are TGTGCCAGCAGTCAGGGCCCCCCCTCTCTCTATGGCTACACCTTC. Residues: CASSQGPPSLYGYTF.

V gene TRBV6-1 combines with J gene TRBJ1-1; a possible D gene is TRBD1 (6 bases). The V gene's germline CDR1 is MNHNS and CDR2 SASEGT. CDR3 size: 16 residues. Between the trimmed V and J ends, which lost 2 bases and 5 bases, there was a span of 18 bases. The CDR3 DNA is TGTGCCAGCAGTGAACAGGACAGTCCTCTGACAACTGAAGCTTTCTTT. It translates to CASSEQDSPLTTEAFF.

The J gene is TRBJ2-3, the V gene TRBV9; 12 positions match TRBD2. Germline V gene data show CDR1 as SGDLS and CDR2 as YYNGEE. The CDR3 extends over 17 amino acids. V was clipped by 3 bases and J by 0 bases; unmatched bases: 5. CDR3 sequence: CASSEPTSGRSTDTQYF. The CDR3, as DNA: TGTGCCAGCAGCGAGCCGACTAGCGGGAGAAGCACAGATACGCAGTATTTT.

The chain's CDR3 is CASSQTSPVNEQFF. The CDR3 nucleotides read TGTGCCAGCAGTCAGACTAGCCCTGTCAATGAGCAGTTCTTC. The V and J genes are TRBV27 and TRBJ2-1; 7 nucleotides align to TRBD2. The CDR3 has 14 residues. Looked up from germline, CDR1 is MNHEY and CDR2 is SMNVEV (reference sequence). V shed 5 bases, J shed 6 bases, and the junction held 7 bases outside the gene matches.